This record covers a single TCR beta chain. Sequencing was performed with immunoSEQ multiplex PCR; in TCRdb, only in-frame clones are kept and a portion is missing. The sample lists about 68,000 clones; about nine tenths were seen once. These data belong to a study of T cell changes during pregnancy in multiple sclerosis. CDR3 size: 16 residues. Trimming pared 4 bases from V and 0 bases from J, leaving 14 bases between. Germline V gives CDR1 SGHRS, CDR2 YFSETQ. The V and J genes are TRBV5-1 and TRBJ1-3; weak D call: TRBD1 (6 bases). Sequences were derived from peripheral blood, sampled in the third trimester of pregnancy. This TCR was sampled from a female donor with multiple sclerosis, enrolled in a pregnancy study. For the CDR3, the DNA is TGCGCCAGCAGCGGAGGACAGAGAACCTCTGGAAACACCATATATTTT. Protein: CASSGGQRTSGNTIYF.